This record looks at one TCR beta chain sequence and its context. Its antigen is not yet known. Base qualities are not at hand, and no much larger clone is one base apart. There are 13 amino acids in the CDR3, from cysteine to phenylalanine inclusive. Only the CDR3 DNA is retained, 39 bases long and in frame from the first base. CDR1 and CDR2 (MNHNY, SVGAGI) derive from the germline V gene (reference sequence). From V the trimming removes 5 bases and from J it removes 7 bases, while the gene matches leave 3 bases of the junction unaccounted for. This specimen belongs to a study of shared T cell receptors in the human thymus (dated by TCRdb to the early 2020s). Regarding the complete study: The study examined how self-reactive, shared T-cell receptor alpha chains are generated in the human thymus.

Libraries came from the immunoSEQ multiplex PCR assay. In TCRdb, the immuneACCESS table is reduced to in-frame sequences with V and J assigned. These tables do not hold every clone; where another copy was compared, an unresolved V gene accounts for under half, and the others remain unexplained. The sample contains 600,000 or so clones, more than 75% of them found a single time. Jointly, the top ten make up over 0.008% of the sample. These data were likewise used in another study, on human thymus T cells. The second study reports: Donors were immunologically healthy infants undergoing open corrective cardiac surgery for congenital heart defects in Finland. Thymus tissue was collected as surgical resects that were removed during corrective cardiac surgery. Both the thymic and the peripheral blood repertoires appeared to show biased V and J gene segment usage. The related research found that thymic TCR repertoires overlapped highly between unrelated individuals. The study used roughly 8 infant thymus samples plus four related peripheral blood samples to characterize TCR alpha and beta repertoires. Donor ages ranging from 7 to 244 days were recorded, and about six male and a couple of female infants were included in the cohort. Thymocytes were released mechanically from tissue and stored at -70 °C as pellets of roughly 9-31 million cells. Genomic DNA was extracted from frozen cell pellets with a QIAsymphony instrument. The immunoSEQ multiplex PCR assay was used to amplify the TCRB and TCRAD loci from a standardized amount of quality-controlled genomic DNA. The V(D)J region was spanned by amplicons of a length sufficient to cover the CDR3 and to identify V and J genes. Amplicon sequencing was performed on an Illumina platform through the commercial immunoSEQ service. Corrections for primer bias and sequencing errors followed previously described methods, while TCRAD and TCRB definitions were based on the IMGT database. Repertoires were analysed with immunoSEQ Analyzer 3.0 and VDJTools, covering basic statistics, V/J segment usage, diversity estimates, rarefaction and pairwise overlap. Diversity was estimated using the Chao1, ChaoE, Efron-Thisted, Shannon and inverse Simpson indices, and was also estimated on datasets down-sampled to the size of the smallest sample. Repertoire overlap was determined by strict matching of CDR3 nucleotide sequence, V gene and J gene, and Jaccard-based multidimensional scaling clustering was applied. On average, thymus samples gave hundreds of thousands of unique TCRB clonotypes, whereas blood samples gave approximately 84,000.

The chain couples TRBV6-6 to TRBJ2-1; TRBD1 aligns with 9 central bases. The clonotype was recovered from a boy in the first two years of life with a congenital heart defect. Donor details come from another sample of the same person, matched by shared clones. The sequenced sample was thymocytes. The CDR3 amino acid sequence is: CASSRQGENEQFF. The DNA sequence is given as TGTGCCAGCAGTAGACAGGGGGAAAATGAGCAGTTCTTC.